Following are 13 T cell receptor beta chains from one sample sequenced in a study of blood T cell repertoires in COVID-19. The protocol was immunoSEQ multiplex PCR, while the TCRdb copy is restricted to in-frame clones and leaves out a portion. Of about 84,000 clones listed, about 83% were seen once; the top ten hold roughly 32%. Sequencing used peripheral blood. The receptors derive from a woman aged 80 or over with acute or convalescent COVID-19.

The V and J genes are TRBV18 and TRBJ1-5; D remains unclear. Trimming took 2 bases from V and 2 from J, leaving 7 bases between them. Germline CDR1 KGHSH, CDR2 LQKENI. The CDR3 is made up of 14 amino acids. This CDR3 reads CASSPGGGNQPQHF. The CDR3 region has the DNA TGTGCCAGCTCACCAGGAGGAGGCAATCAGCCCCAGCATTTT.

The CDR3 sequence: CSAPNYGYTF. The CDR3 DNA reads TGCAGTGCTCCGAACTATGGCTACACCTTC. J is TRBJ1-2 and V is TRBV20-1, with D hard to call. This CDR3 has 10 residues. Germline CDR1 DFQATT, CDR2 SNEGSKA (reference sequence). V dropped 5 bases and J dropped 2 bases, with 3 bases sitting between them.

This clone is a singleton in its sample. The CDR3 DNA reads TGCGCCAGCAGCGCAGTGACAGGGGGACCCTACGAGCAGTACTTC. Translated: CASSAVTGGPYEQYF. The V and J genes are TRBV5-1 and TRBJ2-7; 9 bases align to TRBD1. The J segment lost 2 bases and the V segment lost 4 bases, leaving 7 bases of the junction unmatched. The V gene's germline CDR1 is SGHRS and CDR2 YFSETQ. The CDR3 runs 15 residues.

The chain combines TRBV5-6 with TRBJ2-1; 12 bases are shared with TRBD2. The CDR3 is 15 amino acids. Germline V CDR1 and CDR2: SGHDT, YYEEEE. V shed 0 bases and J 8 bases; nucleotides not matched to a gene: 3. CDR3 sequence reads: CASSLGLAGADEQFF. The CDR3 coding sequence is TGTGCCAGCAGCTTGGGACTAGCGGGAGCGGATGAGCAGTTCTTC.

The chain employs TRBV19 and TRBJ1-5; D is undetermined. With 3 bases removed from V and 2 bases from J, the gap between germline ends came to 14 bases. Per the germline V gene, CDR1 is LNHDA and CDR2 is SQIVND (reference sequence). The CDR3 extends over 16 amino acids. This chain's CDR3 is CASSMARNSGNQPQHF. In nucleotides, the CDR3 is TGTGCCAGTAGTATGGCGCGGAACTCGGGCAATCAGCCCCAGCATTTT.

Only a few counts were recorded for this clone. The chain's CDR3 is CASSLFGLSVNEQFF. DNA of the CDR3: TGTGCCAGCAGCTTATTTGGACTTTCGGTAAATGAGCAGTTCTTC. This sequence joins TRBV7-9 and TRBJ2-1, with D tentatively TRBD2 (5 bases). The CDR3 has 15 amino acids. Germline CDR1 reads SEHNR; CDR2 reads FQNEAQ (reference sequence). With 2 bases removed from V and 7 bases from J, the gap between germline ends came to 15 bases.

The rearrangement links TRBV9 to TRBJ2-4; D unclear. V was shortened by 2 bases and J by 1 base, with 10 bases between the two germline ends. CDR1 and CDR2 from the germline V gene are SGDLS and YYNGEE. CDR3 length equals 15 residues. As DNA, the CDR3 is TGTGCCAGCAGCGTCGAGGTTGGGGCCAAAAACATTCAGTACTTC. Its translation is CASSVEVGAKNIQYF.

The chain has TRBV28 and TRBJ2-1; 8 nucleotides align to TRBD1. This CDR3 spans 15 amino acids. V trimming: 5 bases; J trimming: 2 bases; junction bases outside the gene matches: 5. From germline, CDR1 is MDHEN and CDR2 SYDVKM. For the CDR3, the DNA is TGTGCCAGCAGTCCCGCGGGACAGGCCTACAATGAGCAGTTCTTC. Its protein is CASSPAGQAYNEQFF.

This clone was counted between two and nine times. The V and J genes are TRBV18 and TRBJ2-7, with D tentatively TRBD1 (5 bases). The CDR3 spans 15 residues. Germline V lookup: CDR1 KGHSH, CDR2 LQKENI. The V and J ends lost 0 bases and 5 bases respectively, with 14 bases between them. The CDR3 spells CASSPPGQGAHEQYF. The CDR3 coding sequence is TGTGCCAGCTCACCACCGGGGCAGGGTGCGCACGAGCAGTACTTC.

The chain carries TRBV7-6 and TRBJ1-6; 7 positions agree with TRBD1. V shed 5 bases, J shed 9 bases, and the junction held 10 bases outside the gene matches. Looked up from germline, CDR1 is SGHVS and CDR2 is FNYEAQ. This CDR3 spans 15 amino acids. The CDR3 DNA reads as TGTGCCAGCAGCCCAAGACAGGGCGATTCTTCACCCCTCCACTTT. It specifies CASSPRQGDSSPLHF.

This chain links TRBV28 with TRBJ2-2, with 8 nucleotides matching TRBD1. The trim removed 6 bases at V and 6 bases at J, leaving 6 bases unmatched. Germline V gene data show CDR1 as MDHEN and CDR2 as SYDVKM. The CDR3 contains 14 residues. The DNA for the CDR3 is TGTGCCAGCAGCTTTCTACAGGGGGCCGGGGAGCTGTTTTTT. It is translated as CASSFLQGAGELFF.

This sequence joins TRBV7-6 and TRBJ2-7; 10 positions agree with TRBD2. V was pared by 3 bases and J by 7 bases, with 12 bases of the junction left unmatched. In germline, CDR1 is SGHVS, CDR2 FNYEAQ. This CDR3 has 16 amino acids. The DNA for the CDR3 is TGTGCCAGCAGCTTCCTCCTAGCGGGAGTAGGAGGGGAGCAGTACTTC. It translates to CASSFLLAGVGGEQYF.

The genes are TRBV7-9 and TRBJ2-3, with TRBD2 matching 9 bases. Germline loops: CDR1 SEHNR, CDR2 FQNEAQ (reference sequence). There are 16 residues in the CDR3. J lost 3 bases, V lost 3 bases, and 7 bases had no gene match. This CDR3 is CASSFIAGVMTDTQYF. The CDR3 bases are TGTGCCAGCAGCTTTATAGCGGGAGTAATGACAGATACGCAGTATTTT.